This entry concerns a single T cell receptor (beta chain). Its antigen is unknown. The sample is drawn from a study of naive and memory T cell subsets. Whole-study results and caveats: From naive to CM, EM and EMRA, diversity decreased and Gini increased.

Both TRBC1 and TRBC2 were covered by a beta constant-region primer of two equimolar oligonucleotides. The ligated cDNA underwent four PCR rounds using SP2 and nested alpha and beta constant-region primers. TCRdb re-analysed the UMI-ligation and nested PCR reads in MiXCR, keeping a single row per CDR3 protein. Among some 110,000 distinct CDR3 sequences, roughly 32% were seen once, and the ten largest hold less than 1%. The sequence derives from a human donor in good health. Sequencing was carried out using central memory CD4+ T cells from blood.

The CDR3 loop is CASSIDWGETQYF. The CDR3 nucleotides read TGTGCCAGTAGTATAGATTGGGGGGAGACCCAGTACTTC. J is TRBJ2-5 and V is TRBV19, with D perhaps matching TRBD1 or TRBD2 (5 bases each). The CDR3 runs 13 residues. Germline assignment: CDR1 LNHDA and CDR2 SQIVND (reference sequence). The V end was cut by 0 bases, the J end by 5 bases, with 7 bases between.